Listed below are T cell receptor beta chains from one sample, sequenced in a study of early T cells in non-severe SARS-CoV-2 infection. MiXCR was run by TCRdb on the 5' RACE reads, yielding one entry per CDR3 protein. The sample carries 65,000 to 95,000 distinct CDR3 sequences, less than 20% recorded once. Source material: whole blood. These receptor sequences come from an adult who was a healthcare worker with PCR-confirmed SARS-CoV-2 infection or an uninfected control (not recorded which). CDR3s include the opening cysteine and the closing phenylalanine or tryptophan. The D gene is left open where the match is weak. Only some rows state a clone size, as once, few, many or a class for expanded clones.

CDR3 DNA	CDR3 protein	D gene	clone size	J gene	CDR3 length	V gene
TGCAGCAGTCGACAGGGGGAGGATACGCAGTATTTT	CSSRQGEDTQYF	TRBD1	.	TRBJ2-3	12	TRBV29-1
TGTGCCAGCAGCCCACCGGCCTCGGCCCCAGAGCAGTTCTTC	CASSPPASAPEQFF	.	many	TRBJ2-1	14	TRBV5-5
TGTGCCAGCAGTTACTGGGTGAGACAGGGGACCTACGAGCAGTACTTC	CASSYWVRQGTYEQYF	TRBD1	few	TRBJ2-7	16	TRBV6-5
TGTGCGTTGTCGAGCGGATACGAGCAGTACTTC	CALSSGYEQYF	.	once	TRBJ2-7	11	TRBV6-2/TRBV6-3
TGCAGTGCCATCCGTCAGAACAGGGGGTCTAATTCACCCCTCCACTTT	CSAIRQNRGSNSPLHF	TRBD1	many	TRBJ1-6	16	TRBV20-1
TGTGCCATCAGTTCTAGCGGGTACGACAATGAGCAGTTCTTC	CAISSSGYDNEQFF	TRBD2	.	TRBJ2-1	14	TRBV10-3
TGTGCCAGCAGCAGGACTAGCGGGAGGGCAGGTGAGCAGTTCTTC	CASSRTSGRAGEQFF	TRBD2	.	TRBJ2-1	15	TRBV11-2
TGTGCCAGTAGTATCGGGGGGCCTGAAGCTTTCTTT	CASSIGGPEAFF	.	few	TRBJ1-1	12	TRBV19
TGTGCCAGCAGCGTAGCGCCCGATTCACCCCTCCACTTT	CASSVAPDSPLHF	.	.	TRBJ1-6	13	TRBV9
TGCGCCAGCAGGCCGAATAGCGGACAAATGAACACTGAAGCTTTCTTT	CASRPNSGQMNTEAFF	.	.	TRBJ1-1	16	TRBV5-1
TGTGCCACCGGCAGCACAGATACGCAGTATTTT	CATGSTDTQYF	.	.	TRBJ2-3	11	TRBV24-1
TGTGCCAGCAGCTTTGACAGGGGAAATGAGCAGTTCTTC	CASSFDRGNEQFF	TRBD1	few	TRBJ2-1	13	TRBV7-8
TGCAGCGTTGCCAGGGGTCGAAACAATGAGCAGTTCTTC	CSVARGRNNEQFF	.	few	TRBJ2-1	13	TRBV29-1
TGTGCCAGCAGTCTCGGGAGGGATAGGGCAGATACGCAGTATTTT	CASSLGRDRADTQYF	TRBD2	.	TRBJ2-3	15	TRBV12-3/TRBV12-4
TGTGCCAGCAGCCCTAGGACTAGGCAGGCGTTCTTC	CASSPRTRQAFF	TRBD2	.	TRBJ2-1	12	TRBV11-3
TGTGCCAGCAGCTTGGAATCAGGGCTAGCGGGACTGGAGCAGTTCTTC	CASSLESGLAGLEQFF	TRBD2	few	TRBJ2-1	16	TRBV5-4
TGTGCCAGCAGCCCTCCCCATGAAAAACTGTTTTTT	CASSPPHEKLFF	.	.	TRBJ1-4	12	TRBV7-2
TGTGCCAGCAGCGTTGGGCCCACGGGGCATCAGCCCCAGCATTTT	CASSVGPTGHQPQHF	.	.	TRBJ1-5	15	TRBV9
TGCGCCAGCGGACCGACTAGCGGGTCCTACGAGCAGTACTTC	CASGPTSGSYEQYF	TRBD2	few	TRBJ2-7	14	TRBV5-1
TGTGCCAGCAGTGCGGGGACGGATACCTACGAGCAGTACTTC	CASSAGTDTYEQYF	.	few	TRBJ2-7	14	TRBV6-1
TGTGCCAGCAGCTTGACACAGGGTAGCTCCTACAATGAGCAGTTCTTC	CASSLTQGSSYNEQFF	.	few	TRBJ2-1	16	TRBV11-2
TGTGCCAGCAGCTTTGGACCTACATGGAGCTTAGATACGCAGTATTTT	CASSFGPTWSLDTQYF	.	few	TRBJ2-3	16	TRBV5-5
TGTGCCAGCAGTTTGTCTACGGGGTTTGGCGGGGAGCTGTTTTTT	CASSLSTGFGGELFF	.	.	TRBJ2-2	15	TRBV27
TGTGCCAGCAGTTGGATGACAGGGTACCAAGAGACCCAGTACTTC	CASSWMTGYQETQYF	TRBD1	.	TRBJ2-5	15	TRBV6-7
TGTGCCAGTACACGCGCGAACACCGGGGAGCTGTTTTTT	CASTRANTGELFF	.	many	TRBJ2-2	13	TRBV6-6
TGTGCCAGCAGCTCCCCCGGAGCGGGAGTAAAGTACTTC	CASSSPGAGVKYF	TRBD2	.	TRBJ2-7	13	TRBV13
TGTGCCAGCTCACCGTACCTGGACCGTGCCAAAAACATTCAGTACTTC	CASSPYLDRAKNIQYF	.	once	TRBJ2-4	16	TRBV18
TGTGCCAGCAGCAACCGGGGAAATTCACCCCTCCACTTT	CASSNRGNSPLHF	.	many	TRBJ1-6	13	TRBV7-3
TGTGCCAGCAGCCAGAACTCTAAGCAGTTCTTC	CASSQNSKQFF	.	.	TRBJ2-1	11	TRBV14
TGTGCCAGCAGCTTAGACAATCAGCCCCAGCATTTT	CASSLDNQPQHF	.	few	TRBJ1-5	12	TRBV7-2
TGTGCCAGCAGCCTAGACCGGGACTATTCCTACGAGCAGTACTTC	CASSLDRDYSYEQYF	TRBD2	few	TRBJ2-7	15	TRBV4-2
TGCAGTGCTACCCTGGACAGGAGAAACTACAATGAACAGTTCTTC	CSATLDRRNYNEQFF	TRBD1	few	TRBJ2-1	15	TRBV20-1
TGTGCCAGCAGCCTCCTCGGAGGGCAGGGGAACTATGGCTACACCTTC	CASSLLGGQGNYGYTF	.	.	TRBJ1-2	16	TRBV3-1
TGTGCTAGCAGACACCCACCCTCTGGAAACACCATATATTTT	CASRHPPSGNTIYF	.	.	TRBJ1-3	14	TRBV7-7
TGCAGCGTTGTGGGGGGCAATACCTACGAGCTGTACTTC	CSVVGGNTYELYF	.	.	TRBJ2-7	13	TRBV29-1
TGCAGCGCTGGGAACAGGGAGAATGAGCAGTTCTTC	CSAGNRENEQFF	.	.	TRBJ2-1	12	TRBV29-1
TGTGCCACCGGACCGGGGGACTTTCTATACGAGCAGTACTTC	CATGPGDFLYEQYF	.	.	TRBJ2-7	14	TRBV3-1
TGTGCCAGCAGCTTAGAGCCGGGACAGGGGGCACCCCGCAATCAGCCCCAGCATTTT	CASSLEPGQGAPRNQPQHF	TRBD1	.	TRBJ1-5	19	TRBV5-5
TGCGCCAGCAGCGTCGGGGCACAGGGACCTTACGAGCAGTACTTC	CASSVGAQGPYEQYF	.	few	TRBJ2-7	15	TRBV5-1
TGTGCCAGCAGCCCCTTTGTCGACTCCTACAATGAGCAGTTCTTC	CASSPFVDSYNEQFF	.	.	TRBJ2-1	15	TRBV13
TGTGCCAGCAGTTACTCCCGACTCCTTTGGGAGACCCAGTACTTC	CASSYSRLLWETQYF	.	few	TRBJ2-5	15	TRBV6-5